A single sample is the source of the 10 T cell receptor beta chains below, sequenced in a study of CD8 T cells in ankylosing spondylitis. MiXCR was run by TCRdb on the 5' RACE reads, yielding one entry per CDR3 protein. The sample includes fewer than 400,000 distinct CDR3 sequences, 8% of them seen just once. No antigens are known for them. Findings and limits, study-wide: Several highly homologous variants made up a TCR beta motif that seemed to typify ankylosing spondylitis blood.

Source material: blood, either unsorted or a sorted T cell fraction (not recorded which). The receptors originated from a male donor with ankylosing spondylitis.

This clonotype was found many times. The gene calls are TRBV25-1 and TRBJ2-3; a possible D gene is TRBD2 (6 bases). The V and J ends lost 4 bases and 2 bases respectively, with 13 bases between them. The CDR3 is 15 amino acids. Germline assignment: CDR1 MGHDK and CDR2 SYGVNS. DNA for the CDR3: TGTGCCAGCAGTGGACTCGGGACTTTCACAGATACGCAGTATTTT. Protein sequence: CASSGLGTFTDTQYF.

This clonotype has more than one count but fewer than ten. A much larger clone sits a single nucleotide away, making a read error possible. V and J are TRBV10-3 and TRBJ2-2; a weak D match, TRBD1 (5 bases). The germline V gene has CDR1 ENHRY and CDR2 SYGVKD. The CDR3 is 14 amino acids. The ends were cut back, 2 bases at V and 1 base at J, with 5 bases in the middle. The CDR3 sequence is CAISEDRNTGELFF. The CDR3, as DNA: TGTGCCATCAGTGAGGACAGGAACACCGGGGAGCTGTTTTTT.

CDR3 bases: TGCGCCAGCAGCCGGGACACGGGACACACTGAAGCTTTCTTT. Encoded protein: CASSRDTGHTEAFF. The genes are TRBV4-1 and TRBJ1-1, with D possibly TRBD1 on 6 matching bases. Trimming stripped 4 bases from V and 3 bases from J, with 12 bases between. There are 14 residues in the CDR3. Germline CDR1 reads MGHRA; CDR2 reads YSYEKL.

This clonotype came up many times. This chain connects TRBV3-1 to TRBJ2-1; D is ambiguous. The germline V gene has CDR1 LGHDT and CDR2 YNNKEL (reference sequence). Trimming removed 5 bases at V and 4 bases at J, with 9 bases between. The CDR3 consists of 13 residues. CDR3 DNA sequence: TGTGCCAGCAGCAAAGGACCGTACAATGAGCAGTTCTTC. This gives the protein CASSKGPYNEQFF.

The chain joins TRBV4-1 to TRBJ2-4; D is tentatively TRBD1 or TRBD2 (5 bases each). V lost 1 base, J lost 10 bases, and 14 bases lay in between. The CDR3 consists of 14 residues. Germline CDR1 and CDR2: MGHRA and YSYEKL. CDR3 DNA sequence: TGCGCCAGCAGCCAAGCGGGGCCGATTAGGATTCAGTACTTC. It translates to CASSQAGPIRIQYF.

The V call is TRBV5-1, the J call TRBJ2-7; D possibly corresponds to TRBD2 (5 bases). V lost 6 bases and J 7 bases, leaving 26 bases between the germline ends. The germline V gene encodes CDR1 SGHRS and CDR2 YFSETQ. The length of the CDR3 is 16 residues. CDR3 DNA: TGCGCCAGCACCCCAGCTCAGAGTGGGAGAGCCCAAGAGCAGTACTTC. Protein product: CASTPAQSGRAQEQYF. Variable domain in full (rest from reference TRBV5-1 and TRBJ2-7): KAGVTQTPRYLIKTRGQQVTLSCSPISGHRSVSWYQQTPGQGLQFLFEYFSETQRNKGNFPGRFSGRQFSNSRSEMNVSTLELGDSALYLCASTPAQSGRAQEQYFGPGTRLTVT.

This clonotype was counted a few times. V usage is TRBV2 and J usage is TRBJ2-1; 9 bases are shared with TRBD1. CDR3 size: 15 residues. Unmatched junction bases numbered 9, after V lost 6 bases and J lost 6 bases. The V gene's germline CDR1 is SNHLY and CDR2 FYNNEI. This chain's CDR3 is CASRGGQGPGNEQFF. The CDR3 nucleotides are TGTGCCAGCAGGGGAGGACAGGGGCCGGGCAATGAGCAGTTCTTC.

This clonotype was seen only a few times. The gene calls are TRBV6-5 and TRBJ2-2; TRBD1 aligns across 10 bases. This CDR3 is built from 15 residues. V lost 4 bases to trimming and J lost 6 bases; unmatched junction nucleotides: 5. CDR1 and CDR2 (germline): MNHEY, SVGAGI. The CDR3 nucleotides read TGTGCCAGCAGTTGGGGACAGGGGTGGTCCGGGGAGCTGTTTTTT. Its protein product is CASSWGQGWSGELFF.

CDR3 DNA sequence: TGTGCCAGCAGCTTATCAGGACTGGGCGTGGGGGAGCAGTTCTTC. The encoded protein is CASSLSGLGVGEQFF. The V gene is TRBV7-3, the J gene TRBJ2-1, with D possibly TRBD2 on 5 matching bases. The germline V gene encodes CDR1 SGHTA and CDR2 FQGTGA. This CDR3 spans 15 amino acids. V lost 2 bases and J 10 bases, leaving 18 bases between the germline ends.

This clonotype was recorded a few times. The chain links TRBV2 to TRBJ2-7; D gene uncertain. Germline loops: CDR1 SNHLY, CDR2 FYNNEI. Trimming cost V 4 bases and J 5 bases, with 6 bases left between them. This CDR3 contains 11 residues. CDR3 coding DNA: TGTGCCAGCAGTGTTTACAACGAGCAGTACTTC. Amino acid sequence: CASSVYNEQYF.